This T cell receptor (beta chain) was profiled in a study of tissue T cells after allogeneic stem cell transplantation. This table comes from immunoSEQ multiplex PCR, and its TCRdb copy is limited to in-frame clones, with some not included. The top ten hold around 40% of the sample, which has fewer than 250 clones, over 60% seen once. Trimming took 1 base from V and 5 from J, leaving 14 bases between them. The CDR3 covers 15 residues. Germline CDR1 reads SGHDN; CDR2 reads FVKESK. This research-autopsy study prospectively enrolled adult allogeneic hematopoietic cell transplant recipients with steroid-refractory graft-versus-host disease.

Here the sequenced sample was rectal tissue, taken at autopsy. The gene calls are TRBV14 and TRBJ1-1; D is unresolved. The origin of this receptor is a female patient between 40 and 75 years old with steroid-refractory graft-versus-host disease after an allogeneic stem cell transplant. The graft donor may account for some of the T cells. The CDR3 DNA sequence: TGTGCCAGCAGCCAAGTACTAGGGCGGCGAACTGAAGCTTTCTTT. The encoded protein is CASSQVLGRRTEAFF. Supplemented by reference TRBV14 and TRBJ1-1, the full variable domain reads EAGVTQFPSHSVIEKGQTVTLRCDPISGHDNLYWYRRVMGKEIKFLLHFVKESKQDESGMPNNRFLAERTGGTYSTLKVQPAELEDSGVYFCASSQVLGRRTEAFFGQGTRLTVV.